This TCR beta chain comes out of a study of early T cells in non-severe SARS-CoV-2 infection. This clonotype was observed many times. Unique molecular identifiers were affixed to single, distinct cDNA molecules. MiXCR was run by TCRdb on the 5' RACE reads, yielding one entry per CDR3 protein. The sample records around 60,000 distinct CDR3 sequences, about an eighth being singletons. This CDR3 is built from 16 residues. Germline V gives CDR1 GTSNPN, CDR2 SVGIG (reference sequence). V was cut by 2 bases and J by 4 bases, with 18 bases left in between. The V and J genes are TRBV30 and TRBJ2-1; D ambiguous. The TCR sequence derives from an adult who was a healthcare worker with PCR-confirmed SARS-CoV-2 infection or an uninfected control (not recorded which). The specimen sequenced was whole blood. CDR3 sequence (DNA): TGTGCCTGGAGTCCGCTGGCTAGTCCAACTTACAATGAGCAGTTCTTC. Amino acid sequence: CAWSPLASPTYNEQFF.